The present T cell receptor beta chain was sequenced within a study of CD8+ T cells in alopecia areata. This clone was recorded only once. Patients with alopecia areata provided lesional scalp punch biopsies as well as peripheral blood. Isolated RNA was reverse transcribed into cDNA used as the sequencing template. TCRdb keeps only in-frame clones here, not all; method: immunoSEQ multiplex PCR. This table holds roughly 130,000 clones, 45% to 65% found once. The CDR3 runs to 15 residues. Per germline, CDR1 LGHNA and CDR2 YSLEER. The V segment lost 0 bases and the J segment 2 bases; nucleotides outside the gene matches: 4.

This clonotype originated in a human donor with alopecia areata. The input for sequencing was CD4+ T cells sorted from blood, taken at week 0. The chain is built from TRBV4-3 and TRBJ2-7, with 7 bases fitting TRBD2. As DNA, the CDR3 is TGCGCCAGCAGCCAAGATACTAGCGTGGCCTACGAGCAGTACTTC. Translating gives CASSQDTSVAYEQYF.